A selection of T cell receptor beta chains follows, all from one sample in a study of T cells in Graves' hyperthyroidism and ophthalmopathy. TCRdb redid the calling of the multiplex PCR reads with MiXCR, one entry per CDR3 protein. The sample lists about 130,000 distinct CDR3 sequences, roughly a fifth occurring once. Sequenced: blood. The receptors stem from a woman aged 50 to 65 with Graves' hyperthyroidism that later progressed to Graves' ophthalmopathy. Both conserved end residues are part of each CDR3. Fields, in order: V gene, clone size, J gene, D gene, CDR3 DNA, CDR3 protein. D genes are given only for firm matches. Clone size is stated in some rows and not others, as once, few, many or a class when expanded.

TRBV5-5	.	TRBJ2-1	.	TGTGCCAGCAGCTGGGACTTCCATGAGCAGTTCTTC	CASSWDFHEQFF
TRBV7-2	many	TRBJ1-5	TRBD1	TGTGCCAGCAGCTTAGGTGACAGGGGATCTCAGCCCCAGCATTTT	CASSLGDRGSQPQHF
TRBV6-2/TRBV6-3	many	TRBJ2-5	.	TGTGCCAGCGGTTTACGGACCCAGTACTTC	CASGLRTQYF
TRBV12-3/TRBV12-4	.	TRBJ1-1	TRBD1	TGTGCCAGCAGGGACAGGGCCTCGAACACTGAAGCTTTCTTT	CASRDRASNTEAFF
TRBV11-2	many	TRBJ2-6	.	TGTGCCAGCAGCTTAGCTGGGGCCAACGTCCTGACTTTC	CASSLAGANVLTF
TRBV12-5	many	TRBJ2-4	.	TGTGCTAGTGGTTTGATTTCCGAGGATGGAGCCAAAAACATTCAGTACTTC	CASGLISEDGAKNIQYF
TRBV18	many	TRBJ1-5	.	TGTGCCAGCTCTCAACAGGGTCTCTATAGCAATCAGCCCCAGCATTTT	CASSQQGLYSNQPQHF
TRBV3-1	.	TRBJ2-3	TRBD1	TGTGCCAGCTCACCACAACAGGGGGCAAAAGATACGCAGTATTTT	CASSPQQGAKDTQYF
TRBV28	many	TRBJ1-5	.	TGTGCCAGCAGTTCAAGGGATCAGCCCCAGCATTTT	CASSSRDQPQHF
TRBV20-1	many	TRBJ2-7	.	TGCAGTGCTAGGGGGCGCGGGGCCTACGAGCAGTACTTC	CSARGRGAYEQYF
TRBV2	many	TRBJ2-3	TRBD1	TGTGCCAGCATGGGCAGGGGGCTGACAGATACGCAGTATTTT	CASMGRGLTDTQYF
TRBV5-1	many	TRBJ1-2	.	TGCGCCAGCAGCAAGGGGATCAGCGGAAACTATGGCTACACCTTC	CASSKGISGNYGYTF
TRBV19	few	TRBJ1-1	.	TGTGCCAGTAGTCCGAGGGGGGAAATGAACACTGAAGCTTTCTTT	CASSPRGEMNTEAFF
TRBV3-1	many	TRBJ2-3	.	TGTGCCAGCGGATATTTAGGGAATTCGGCAGATACGCAGTATTTT	CASGYLGNSADTQYF
TRBV7-9	few	TRBJ2-3	.	TGTGCCAGCACCCCCACCTCTAGCACAGATACGCAGTATTTT	CASTPTSSTDTQYF
TRBV11-1	.	TRBJ2-5	.	TGTGCCAGCAGCCCGACGATACGGCGGGAGACCCAGTACTTC	CASSPTIRRETQYF
TRBV7-6	.	TRBJ2-3	.	TGTGCCAGCAGCTTAGCGGGGCGAGGGGGCACAGATACGCAGTATTTT	CASSLAGRGGTDTQYF
TRBV28	.	TRBJ2-3	TRBD2	TGTGCCAGCAGTTCACGGACTAGCGGGAGTAACGCAGATACGCAGTATTTT	CASSSRTSGSNADTQYF
TRBV18	.	TRBJ1-1	TRBD1	TGTGCCAGCTCAGGGGGACAGGCATACACTGAAGCTTTCTTT	CASSGGQAYTEAFF
TRBV30	few	TRBJ2-5	TRBD1	TGTGCCTTCCTCCATAGGACAGGGGTGAAGACCCAGTACTTC	CAFLHRTGVKTQYF
TRBV10-2	.	TRBJ2-1	.	TGCGCCAGCAGTGAGACCAGGGGTTCCTATGAGCAGTTCTTC	CASSETRGSYEQFF
TRBV3-1	.	TRBJ2-1	.	TGTGCCAGCAGCCACCCCGACAGGAAGGAGAATGAGCAGTTCTTC	CASSHPDRKENEQFF
TRBV30	many	TRBJ2-7	TRBD2	TGTGCCTGGAGGGGACTAGCTGATTCCTACGAGCAGTACTTC	CAWRGLADSYEQYF
TRBV7-2	few	TRBJ2-7	TRBD2	TGTGCCAGCAGCTTAGATAGCGGGGGAAACTCCTACGAGCAGTACTTC	CASSLDSGGNSYEQYF
TRBV10-3	many	TRBJ2-5	.	TGTGCCATCAGTGGCTCCGGCAGGAGGGTAGAGACCCAGTACTTC	CAISGSGRRVETQYF
TRBV12-3/TRBV12-4	.	TRBJ1-5	TRBD1	TGTGCCAGCAGTCCTACAGGGGGTACGCAGCCCCAGCATTTT	CASSPTGGTQPQHF
TRBV13	few	TRBJ2-3	TRBD2	TGTGCCAGCAGCCAGTTGAAGACTAGCGGGAACACAGATACGCAGTATTTT	CASSQLKTSGNTDTQYF
TRBV5-5	many	TRBJ1-2	TRBD1	TGTGCCAGCAGTTGGGTTCAGGGGGGGCAAACCCCGGGCTACACCTTC	CASSWVQGGQTPGYTF
TRBV7-2	.	TRBJ2-5	TRBD2	TGTGCCAGCAGCAGGGGACTAGCGGGACTGGAAGAGACCCAGTACTTC	CASSRGLAGLEETQYF
TRBV12-3/TRBV12-4	many	TRBJ2-2	.	TGTGCCAGCAGCCTCGATTCAACCGGGGAGCTGTTTTTT	CASSLDSTGELFF
TRBV10-3	many	TRBJ2-1	.	TGTGCCATCAGTGTTCCCAGGAGCTCCTACAATGAGCAGTTCTTC	CAISVPRSSYNEQFF
TRBV29-1	.	TRBJ2-3	.	TGCAGCGTTGTTAGGGACTGGGGGCCAGATACGCAGTATTTT	CSVVRDWGPDTQYF